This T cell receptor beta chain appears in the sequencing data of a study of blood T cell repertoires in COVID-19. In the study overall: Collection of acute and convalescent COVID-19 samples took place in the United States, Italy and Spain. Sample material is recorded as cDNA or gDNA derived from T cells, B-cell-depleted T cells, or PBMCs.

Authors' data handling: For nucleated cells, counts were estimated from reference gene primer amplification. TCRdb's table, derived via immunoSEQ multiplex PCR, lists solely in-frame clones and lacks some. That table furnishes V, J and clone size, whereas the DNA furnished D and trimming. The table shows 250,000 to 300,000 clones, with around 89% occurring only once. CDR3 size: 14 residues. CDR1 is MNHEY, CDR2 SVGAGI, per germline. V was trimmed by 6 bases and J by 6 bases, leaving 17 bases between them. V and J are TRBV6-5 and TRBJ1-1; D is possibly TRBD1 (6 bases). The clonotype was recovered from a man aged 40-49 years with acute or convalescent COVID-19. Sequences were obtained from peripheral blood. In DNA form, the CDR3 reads TGTGCCAGCAGCGACTCACCAGGGGACGCTGAAGCTTTCTTT. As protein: CASSDSPGDAEAFF.